The T cell receptor (beta chain) under discussion was sequenced for a study of shared T cell receptors in the human thymus. V lost 7 bases and J 0 bases, leaving 16 bases between the germline ends. Per germline, CDR1 ENHRY and CDR2 SYGVKD. The CDR3 consists of 16 residues. The repertoire was sequenced with immunoSEQ multiplex PCR; TCRdb's copy has only in-frame clones and lacks some. The sample lists about 660,000 clones, 70% to 90% occurring once. These same data were also listed under a study on human thymus T cells.

The sequence was obtained from a boy less than two years old with a congenital heart defect. The chain is built from TRBV10-3 and TRBJ2-1, with a tentative D call TRBD2 (7 bases). Specimen: thymocytes. CDR3 bases: TGTGCCATCACTCAAGGGGGGGCGGGCTCCTACAATGAGCAGTTCTTC. Translated: CAITQGGAGSYNEQFF.